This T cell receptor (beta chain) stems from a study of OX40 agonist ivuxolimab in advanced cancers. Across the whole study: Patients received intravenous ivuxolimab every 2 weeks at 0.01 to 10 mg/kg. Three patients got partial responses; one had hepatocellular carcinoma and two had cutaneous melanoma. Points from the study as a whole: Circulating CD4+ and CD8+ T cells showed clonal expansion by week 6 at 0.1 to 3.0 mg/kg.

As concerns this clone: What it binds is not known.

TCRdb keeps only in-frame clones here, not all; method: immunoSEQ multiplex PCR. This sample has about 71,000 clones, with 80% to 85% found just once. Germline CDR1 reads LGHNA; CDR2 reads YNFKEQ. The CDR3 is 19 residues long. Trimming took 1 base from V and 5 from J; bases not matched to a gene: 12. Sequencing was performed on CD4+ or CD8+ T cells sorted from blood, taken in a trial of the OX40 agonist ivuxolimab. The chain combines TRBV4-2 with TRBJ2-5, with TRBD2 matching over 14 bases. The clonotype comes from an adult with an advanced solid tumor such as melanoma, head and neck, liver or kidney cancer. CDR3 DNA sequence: TGTGCCAGCAGCCAAGGGAGACTAGCGGGGGGGCCGACAAGGGAGACCCAGTACTTC. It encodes CASSQGRLAGGPTRETQYF.